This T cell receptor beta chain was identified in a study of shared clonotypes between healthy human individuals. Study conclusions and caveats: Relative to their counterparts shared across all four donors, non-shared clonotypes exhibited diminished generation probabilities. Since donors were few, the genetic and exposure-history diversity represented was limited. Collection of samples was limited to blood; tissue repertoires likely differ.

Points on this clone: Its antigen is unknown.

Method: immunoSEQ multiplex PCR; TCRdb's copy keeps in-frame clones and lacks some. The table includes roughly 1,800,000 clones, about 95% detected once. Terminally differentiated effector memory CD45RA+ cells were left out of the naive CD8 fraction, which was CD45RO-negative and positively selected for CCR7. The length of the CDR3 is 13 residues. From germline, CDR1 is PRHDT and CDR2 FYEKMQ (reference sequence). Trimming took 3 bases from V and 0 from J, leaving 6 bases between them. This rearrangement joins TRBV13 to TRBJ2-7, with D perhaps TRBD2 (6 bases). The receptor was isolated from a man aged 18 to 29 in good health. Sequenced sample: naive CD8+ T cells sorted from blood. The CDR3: CASSFSGSYEQYF. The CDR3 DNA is TGTGCCAGCAGCTTTAGCGGCTCCTACGAGCAGTACTTC. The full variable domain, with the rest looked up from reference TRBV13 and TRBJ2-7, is AAGVIQSPRHLIKEKRETATLKCYPIPRHDTVYWYQQGPGQDPQFLISFYEKMQSDKGSIPDRFSAQQFSDYHSELNMSSLELGDSALYFCASSFSGSYEQYFGPGTRLTVT.